This T cell receptor beta chain was identified in a study of cytomegalovirus exposure and HLA in healthy donors. Germline V gene lookup returns CDR1 SQVTM and CDR2 ANQGSEA. V trimming: 4 bases; J trimming: 0 bases; junction bases outside the gene matches: 5. The CDR3 has 14 residues. Vbeta (60) and Jbeta (13) primers were used in the PCR. Sequenced by immunoSEQ multiplex PCR; TCRdb stores in-frame clones only, minus some. The table records roughly 180,000 clones, approximately 84% of them present only once. The receptor's source is a woman in her forties or fifties in good health and CMV-seropositive. The material sequenced was PBMCs. The V gene is TRBV29-1, the J gene TRBJ2-7; 8 bases fit TRBD1. CDR3: CSVGTGIGSYEQYF. The CDR3 DNA follows: TGCAGCGTTGGGACAGGGATCGGCTCCTACGAGCAGTACTTC.